This T cell receptor beta chain was observed in a study of blood T cell repertoires in COVID-19. Study as a whole: PBMCs, B-cell-depleted T cells, or T cells provided the cDNA or gDNA that made up the material.

Per the original methods: Nucleated cell number was recorded as an estimate derived from reference gene primer amplification. TCRdb keeps only in-frame clones here, not all; method: immunoSEQ multiplex PCR. That table supplies the V and J calls and clone size; D and trimming were determined from the DNA. Among about 74,000 clones listed, 84% were seen once. This CDR3 comprises 14 residues. V was trimmed by 7 bases and J by 6 bases, leaving 15 bases between them. Germline values: CDR1 LNHDA, CDR2 SQIVND (reference sequence). This receptor was identified in a man aged 45-60 years with active COVID-19. Sequencing was done on a sample of peripheral blood. J is TRBJ2-2 and V is TRBV19; perhaps TRBD2 as D (7 bases). The DNA for the CDR3 is TGTGCCAGTATCGGAGGGGGGGCCCCCGGGGAGCTGTTTTTT. Its protein is CASIGGGAPGELFF.